The next 24 T cell receptor beta chains were all read from a single sample in a study of shared clonotypes between healthy human individuals. Clones were read by immunoSEQ multiplex PCR, and TCRdb kept only the in-frame ones, dropping some. This sample has around 690,000 clones, with 90% found just once. The material sequenced was memory CD8+ T cells from PBMCs. Described subset: CD45RO+ cells pooled with CCR7-negative TemRA cells. These receptors all come from a man between 18 and 29 years old in good health. Some clones in this sample may be carry-over from other donors' samples.

V is TRBV27 and J is TRBJ2-1; D uncertain. Trimming took off 3 bases at V and 8 bases at J, with 8 bases between the two ends. This CDR3 has 12 amino acids. Germline V gives CDR1 MNHEY, CDR2 SMNVEV (reference sequence). CDR3 amino acids: CASSFSPYEQFF. Here the CDR3 DNA reads TGTGCCAGCAGTTTTTCCCCGTATGAGCAGTTCTTC.

This clone was observed a handful of times. The chain employs TRBV19 and TRBJ2-7; TRBD2 might be the D (5 bases). V shed 4 bases and J shed 6 bases, with 22 bases lying between them. The CDR3 has 16 residues. Germline values: CDR1 LNHDA, CDR2 SQIVND (reference sequence). DNA of the CDR3: TGTGCCAGTAGTAACCCCCTCAGCGGAAGATTGGGCGAGCAGTACTTC. Residues: CASSNPLSGRLGEQYF.

V and J are TRBV5-4 and TRBJ2-1; D is unclear. V gave up 0 bases and J gave up 10 bases, with 8 bases separating them. This CDR3 is built from 12 residues. Per germline, CDR1 SGHNT and CDR2 YYREEE (reference sequence). The CDR3 spells CASSLGLGEQFF. The DNA of the CDR3 is TGTGCCAGCAGCTTGGGCCTGGGCGAGCAGTTCTTC.

This chain connects TRBV5-1 to TRBJ2-7; the D is unclear. V lost 0 bases and J 0 bases, leaving 10 bases between the germline ends. Germline-derived CDR1 and CDR2 are SGHRS and YFSETQ. This CDR3 spans 15 amino acids. CDR3 in DNA: TGCGCCAGCAGCTTGGTCGAATCCCCCTCCTACGAGCAGTACTTC. This translates into CASSLVESPSYEQYF.

J is TRBJ1-5 and V is TRBV23-1; D gene uncertain. TRBV23-1 is identified as an open reading frame with a role that is uncertain. This CDR3 is 21 amino acids long. Trimming took off 4 bases at V and 7 bases at J, with 35 bases between the two ends. The CDR3 region is CASSRRPVGPHYTKSDQPQHF. In DNA, the CDR3 is TGCGCCAGCAGTCGCCGCCCCGTTGGACCACATTATACTAAAAGTGACCAGCCCCAGCATTTT.

The chain employs TRBV5-6 and TRBJ2-3; D gene unclear. There are 14 residues in the CDR3. V was cut by 4 bases and J by 2 bases, with 11 bases left in between. Germline lookup yields CDR1 SGHDT and CDR2 YYEEEE. The CDR3 loop is CASSLSRLTDTQYF. In DNA, the CDR3 is TGTGCCAGCAGCCTGAGCAGACTCACAGATACGCAGTATTTT.

Details on this clone: Additional DNA sequences in this sample encode the identical CDR3. V usage is TRBV2 and J usage is TRBJ2-7; D is ambiguous. This CDR3 has 11 amino acids. Looked up from germline, CDR1 is SNHLY and CDR2 is FYNNEI. Trimming shortened V by 1 base and J by 4 bases, and 2 bases separated the two germline ends. CDR3 protein: CASSEGYEQYF. The CDR3 DNA follows: TGTGCCAGCAGTGAAGGATACGAGCAGTACTTC.

The gene calls are TRBV28 and TRBJ1-1; 10 bases fit TRBD1. The V segment lost 6 bases and the J segment 5 bases; nucleotides outside the gene matches: 6. The CDR3 extends over 14 amino acids. Germline CDR1 reads MDHEN; CDR2 reads SYDVKM. CDR3 residues: CASRVGQGITEAFF. The CDR3 DNA reads as TGTGCCAGCAGGGTGGGACAGGGGATAACTGAAGCTTTCTTT.

V usage is TRBV7-9 and J usage is TRBJ2-2; TRBD2 matches 8 bases. V shed 5 bases, J shed 3 bases, and the junction held 14 bases outside the gene matches. The CDR3 extends over 18 amino acids. Germline loops: CDR1 SEHNR, CDR2 FQNEAQ (reference sequence). The CDR3 nucleotides are TGTGCCAGCAGCCCTAGCGGGCGTCTAGCGGACTACACCGGGGAGCTGTTTTTT. Protein sequence: CASSPSGRLADYTGELFF.

The rearrangement joins TRBV15 to TRBJ2-2; the match to TRBD1 covers 10 bases. With V trimmed by 2 bases and J by 3 bases, 6 bases remained unmatched. The CDR3 spans 17 residues. Germline V gene data show CDR1 as LNHNV and CDR2 as YYDKDF (reference sequence). The chain's CDR3 is CATSRQGQGTDTGELFF. CDR3 DNA sequence: TGTGCCACCAGCAGACAGGGACAGGGGACAGACACCGGGGAGCTGTTTTTT.

For this clone: A far larger clone is one base from this, pointing to a likely read error. Other DNA variants within this sample encode the same CDR3. This rearrangement joins TRBV27 to TRBJ2-1, with D hard to call. Germline CDR1 MNHEY, CDR2 SMNVEV (reference sequence). This CDR3 is built from 13 residues. The V end was cut by 9 bases, the J end by 5 bases, with 14 bases between. The CDR3 protein is CASCTGYNNEQFF. The CDR3 DNA sequence: TGTGCCAGTTGTACGGGCTACAACAATGAGCAGTTCTTC.

This rearrangement joins TRBV5-1 to TRBJ2-4; the D gene is possibly TRBD2 (6 bases). This CDR3 region has 14 residues. V was clipped by 4 bases and J by 3 bases, with 11 bases between them. Germline loops: CDR1 SGHRS, CDR2 YFSETQ. The CDR3 sequence is CASSVGGGKNIQYF. DNA for the CDR3: TGCGCCAGCAGCGTGGGGGGTGGCAAAAACATTCAGTACTTC.

This clone was detected only once. The chain links TRBV27 to TRBJ2-1; D gene unclear. CDR1 and CDR2 (germline): MNHEY, SMNVEV (reference sequence). There are 14 residues in the CDR3. Trimming shortened V by 5 bases and J by 8 bases, and 16 bases separated the two germline ends. The CDR3 is CASSPGRDLHEQFF. The CDR3 DNA is TGTGCCAGCAGTCCCGGGCGAGATCTCCATGAGCAGTTCTTC.

This clone was seen a single time. This chain joins TRBV6-5 and TRBJ2-2; D is uncertain. The CDR3 runs 14 residues. Trimming shortened V by 3 bases and J by 6 bases, and 11 bases separated the two germline ends. Looked up from germline, CDR1 is MNHEY and CDR2 is SVGAGI. The CDR3 region is CASSYLEVSGELFF. DNA for the CDR3: TGTGCCAGCAGTTATCTAGAGGTTTCCGGGGAGCTGTTTTTT.

This clone was seen many times. The chain has TRBV13 and TRBJ2-4; 8 positions agree with TRBD2. The CDR3 is made up of 17 amino acids. The ends lost 4 bases at V and 1 base at J; junction bases unmatched: 9. Germline V CDR1 and CDR2: PRHDT, FYEKMQ (reference sequence). The CDR3 bases are TGTGCCAGCAGCTCCACTCGGGGGGGAGGGGCCAAAAACATTCAGTACTTC. Amino acid sequence: CASSSTRGGGAKNIQYF.

This chain links TRBV11-1 with TRBJ2-7; perhaps TRBD2 as D (6 bases). From germline, CDR1 is SGHAT and CDR2 FQDESV (reference sequence). The CDR3 totals 15 residues. V lost 3 bases and J 3 bases, leaving 15 bases between the germline ends. DNA for the CDR3: TGTGCCAGCAGCTTTGGGGGGAACCCTAGCTACGAGCAGTACTTC. Translated: CASSFGGNPSYEQYF.

The chain joins TRBV25-1 to TRBJ2-1, with 12 bases lining up with TRBD2. Germline V gene data show CDR1 as MGHDK and CDR2 as SYGVNS. The CDR3 runs 17 residues. Trimming cost V 4 bases and J 9 bases; bases outside gene matches: 13. The CDR3 is CASSGPLTSGSFGEQFF. The DNA for the CDR3 is TGTGCCAGCAGTGGGCCCCTGACTAGCGGGAGTTTCGGTGAGCAGTTCTTC. Based on the CDR3 plus reference TRBV25-1 and TRBJ2-1, the full variable domain is EADIYQTPRYLVIGTGKKITLECSQTMGHDKMYWYQQDPGMELHLIHYSYGVNSTEKGDLSSESTVSRIRTEHFPLTLESARPSHTSQYLCASSGPLTSGSFGEQFFGPGTRLTVL.

V is TRBV27 and J is TRBJ2-3, with 8 bases matching TRBD2. J was trimmed by 1 base and V by 5 bases; bases with no gene match: 11. Germline V lookup: CDR1 MNHEY, CDR2 SMNVEV (reference sequence). The CDR3 is 17 amino acids. In DNA, the CDR3 is TGTGCCAGCAGTACTATTCCTAGCGGGCGAGGCACAGATACGCAGTATTTT. Residues: CASSTIPSGRGTDTQYF.

The chain joins TRBV4-1 to TRBJ2-7; the D call may be TRBD1 or TRBD2 (5 bases each). The V end lost 8 bases, the J end lost 2 bases, and 13 bases lay between the germline ends. Germline CDR1 and CDR2: MGHRA and YSYEKL. This CDR3 contains 13 residues. CDR3 residues: CASRGPGPYEQYF. The CDR3 nucleotides read TGCGCCAGCCGGGGACCGGGACCCTACGAGCAGTACTTC.

CDR3 region: CASSLRPGGPADTQYF. CDR3 coding DNA: TGTGCCAGCAGCTTAAGACCGGGAGGGCCGGCAGATACGCAGTATTTT. The J gene is TRBJ2-3, the V gene TRBV7-9; 8 bases map to TRBD2. The CDR3 is 16 residues long. The V and J ends lost 2 bases and 4 bases, in that order; junction bases with no gene match: 8. The germline V gene encodes CDR1 SEHNR and CDR2 FQNEAQ (reference sequence).

This chain's CDR3 is CASSLATDEAFF. In DNA form, the CDR3 reads TGCGCCAGCAGCTTGGCCACCGATGAAGCTTTCTTT. This chain joins TRBV5-1 and TRBJ1-1; D is uncertain. CDR3 length: 12 residues. Trimming took off 0 bases at V and 7 bases at J, with 7 bases between the two ends. Looked up from germline, CDR1 is SGHRS and CDR2 is YFSETQ.

This clone was seen only once. The gene calls are TRBV6-5 and TRBJ2-1, with TRBD2 matching 8 bases. The length of the CDR3 is 15 residues. Germline V gene data show CDR1 as MNHEY and CDR2 as SVGAGI. The trim removed 2 bases at V and 4 bases at J, leaving 4 bases unmatched. The CDR3 DNA is TGTGCCAGCAGTTACGGGCCTAGCGGGTACAATGAGCAGTTCTTC. This gives the protein CASSYGPSGYNEQFF.

The genes are TRBV19 and TRBJ1-5; 10 nucleotides match TRBD1. The CDR3 has 16 amino acids. Per germline, CDR1 LNHDA and CDR2 SQIVND (reference sequence). V was clipped by 6 bases and J by 3 bases; unmatched bases: 8. The CDR3 coding sequence is TGTGCCAGTAGCGAGTCGGGACAGGGGTACAATCAGCCCCAGCATTTT. This gives the protein CASSESGQGYNQPQHF.

This clone was detected a few times. The rearrangement links TRBV28 to TRBJ2-7; D is tentatively TRBD1 or TRBD2 (5 bases each). The CDR3 totals 11 residues. Looked up from germline, CDR1 is MDHEN and CDR2 is SYDVKM. Trimming removed 5 bases at V and 3 bases at J, with 5 bases between. The CDR3 loop reads CASSGGYEQYF. CDR3 bases: TGTGCCAGCAGTGGGGGCTACGAGCAGTACTTC.